This TCR beta chain was sequenced in a study of blood T cells in healthy people across ages. This CDR3 is built from 16 residues. Trimming removed 1 base at V and 1 base at J, with 11 bases between. The germline gives CDR1 SGHVS, CDR2 FNYEAQ. Isolated PBMCs totaled at least 6.5 million in each sample. Primers used in a second PCR of about 6 to 11 cycles were a sample-barcoded 5' primer and a J-beta primer mix. TCRdb re-called the 5' RACE reads through MiXCR, storing one row per CDR3 protein. Here the sample spans about 1.5 million distinct CDR3 sequences, roughly 43% being singletons. Sequencing input: blood. The rearrangement links TRBV7-6 to TRBJ1-5, with D unresolved. The clonotype was recovered from a woman in her late teens or twenties in good health. Written as DNA, the CDR3 is TGTGCCAGCAGCTTAGTCGGAGGAATAAGCAATCAGCCCCAGCATTTT. Its translation is CASSLVGGISNQPQHF.